The entry below describes one T cell receptor (beta chain). Its antigen is still unknown. These data come from a study of cytomegalovirus exposure and HLA in healthy donors. V was shortened by 6 bases and J by 0 bases, with 12 bases between the two germline ends. Germline V gene lookup returns CDR1 LGHNT and CDR2 FRNRAP. The CDR3 loop spans 15 amino acids. The PCR employed 60 Vbeta primers together with 13 Jbeta primers. Profiled with immunoSEQ multiplex PCR; TCRdb holds only in-frame clones, not every one. The top ten hold approximately 6% of the sample, which has roughly 140,000 clones, roughly 80% seen once. Whole-study results and caveats: Accurate HLA-A and HLA-B prediction from TCR beta sequences was reported for most subjects.

The sample consisted of PBMCs. The clonotype was recovered from a man younger than 45 in good health and CMV-seropositive. The J gene is TRBJ1-5, the V gene TRBV12-5; D gene uncertain. In nucleotides, the CDR3 is TGTGCTAGTGGCTCAGACTGGCATAGCAATCAGCCCCAGCATTTT. Translating it yields CASGSDWHSNQPQHF. Full variable domain (remainder filled in from reference TRBV12-5 and TRBJ1-5): DARVTQTPRHKVTEMGQEVTMRCQPILGHNTVFWYRQTMMQGLELLAYFRNRAPLDDSGMPKDRFSAEMPDATLATLKIQPSEPRDSAVYFCASGSDWHSNQPQHFGDGTRLSIL.